These 9 T cell receptor beta chains were sequenced from one sample in a study of blood T cell repertoires in COVID-19. Sequencing used immunoSEQ multiplex PCR; TCRdb keeps in-frame clones, though not all of them. The table records about 150,000 clones, around 87% of them present only once. Sequenced sample: peripheral blood. The source is a woman aged 55-70 years with active COVID-19.

The chain joins TRBV5-1 to TRBJ2-7; D not certain. This CDR3 region has 13 residues. V was pared by 0 bases and J by 2 bases, with 6 bases between. Germline V gene lookup returns CDR1 SGHRS and CDR2 YFSETQ. CDR3 coding DNA: TGCGCCAGCAGCTTGGAGCAGGCCTACGAGCAGTACTTC. Translating gives CASSLEQAYEQYF. The full variable domain, rest sourced from reference TRBV5-1 and TRBJ2-7, is KAGVTQTPRYLIKTRGQQVTLSCSPISGHRSVSWYQQTPGQGLQFLFEYFSETQRNKGNFPGRFSGRQFSNSRSEMNVSTLELGDSALYLCASSLEQAYEQYFGPGTRLTVT.

There are a few counts of this clone. This chain uses TRBV28 with TRBJ2-1; 11 nucleotides align to TRBD2. The J segment lost 5 bases and the V segment lost 5 bases, leaving 8 bases of the junction unmatched. This CDR3 comprises 16 residues. CDR1 and CDR2 from the germline V gene are MDHEN and SYDVKM. Written as DNA, the CDR3 is TGTGCCAGCAGTCCAGCGGGGACTAGCGGAAACAATGAGCAGTTCTTC. This gives the protein CASSPAGTSGNNEQFF.

The chain carries TRBV7-2 and TRBJ2-1; D may be TRBD1 (5 bases). The length of the CDR3 is 15 residues. The V and J ends lost 5 bases and 8 bases respectively, with 19 bases between them. Germline V lookup: CDR1 SGHTA, CDR2 FQGNSA. The chain's CDR3 is CASSPALGVGDEQFF. CDR3 in DNA: TGTGCCAGCAGCCCTGCCTTAGGGGTTGGGGATGAGCAGTTCTTC.

CDR3 loop: CASSSGVGSYNEQFF. CDR3 nucleotides: TGTGCCAGCAGCTCCGGGGTAGGGTCCTACAATGAGCAGTTCTTC. The V and J genes are TRBV7-2 and TRBJ2-1; TRBD2 is a possible D gene (5 bases). The CDR3 has 15 residues. Trimming stripped 4 bases from V and 1 base from J, with 11 bases between. Germline V gene data show CDR1 as SGHTA and CDR2 as FQGNSA.

V gene TRBV18 combines with J gene TRBJ1-2; 9 bases are shared with TRBD1. Germline V CDR1 and CDR2: KGHSH, LQKENI. The CDR3 contains 16 residues. The junction had 12 bases not matched to a gene; V was cut back by 2 bases and J by 8 bases. This CDR3 reads CASSPAPGQGSGGYTF. In DNA form, the CDR3 reads TGTGCCAGCTCACCAGCGCCGGGACAGGGCAGTGGCGGCTACACCTTC.

This chain uses TRBV28 with TRBJ2-7; D remains unclear. This CDR3 spans 12 amino acids. Trimming took off 6 bases at V and 5 bases at J, with 11 bases between the two ends. Germline CDR1 reads MDHEN; CDR2 reads SYDVKM. The CDR3 nucleotides are TGTGCCAGCAGCCCCGCGTACCACGAGCAGTACTTC. It translates to CASSPAYHEQYF.

This chain links TRBV15 with TRBJ1-5; D perhaps matches TRBD1 (5 bases). From germline, CDR1 is LNHNV and CDR2 YYDKDF (reference sequence). V was cut by 8 bases and J by 6 bases, with 17 bases left in between. CDR3 length: 14 amino acids. DNA of the CDR3: TGTGCCACCGGTCGGACAAGGGATGCTCAGCCCCAGCATTTT. Translating gives CATGRTRDAQPQHF.

V and J are TRBV27 and TRBJ1-5; D call uncertain. Germline-derived CDR1 and CDR2 are MNHEY and SMNVEV (reference sequence). Trimming left V 0 bases short and J 5 bases short, with 5 bases between. The CDR3 runs 13 residues. The CDR3 is CASSLSRDQPQHF. CDR3 coding DNA: TGTGCCAGCAGTTTATCGAGAGATCAGCCCCAGCATTTT.

The chain links TRBV14 to TRBJ2-7, with D uncertain. Germline CDR1 is SGHDN and CDR2 is FVKESK. V was trimmed by 2 bases and J by 0 bases, leaving 14 bases between them. The CDR3 totals 16 residues. CDR3 DNA: TGTGCCAGCAGCCAAAAGTATACGGGTAGCTCCTACGAGCAGTACTTC. This codes for CASSQKYTGSSYEQYF.